Presented here are 19 T cell receptor beta chains from one specimen sequenced in a study of T cells in Graves' hyperthyroidism and ophthalmopathy. What was amplified from RNA transcripts were TCR beta CDR3 regions. Initially, a first-round RT-PCR of the TCR CDR3 employed the HTBI primer set. TCRdb independently ran MiXCR on the multiplex PCR reads; one entry per CDR3 protein. The table shows some 460,000 distinct CDR3 sequences, with around 16% occurring only once. Sample: blood. Receptor source: a young woman with Graves' hyperthyroidism.

Ten or more counts support this clonotype. The V and J genes are TRBV2 and TRBJ2-1; TRBD2 matches 12 bases. The CDR3 loop spans 14 amino acids. Germline V CDR1 and CDR2: SNHLY, FYNNEI. J lost 8 bases, V lost 1 base, and 0 bases had no gene match. For the CDR3, the DNA is TGTGCCAGCAGTGAAGGACTAGCGGGAGATGAGCAGTTCTTC. Its translation: CASSEGLAGDEQFF. Supplemented by reference TRBV2 and TRBJ2-1, the full variable domain reads EPEVTQTPSHQVTQMGQEVILRCVPISNHLYFYWYRQILGQKVEFLVSFYNNEISEKSEIFDDQFSVERPDGSNFTLKIRSTKLEDSAMYFCASSEGLAGDEQFFGPGTRLTVL.

This clonotype has ten or more counts. The rearrangement joins TRBV20-1 to TRBJ1-1; no definite D call. Per the germline V gene, CDR1 is DFQATT and CDR2 is SNEGSKA (reference sequence). The CDR3 runs to 13 residues. Trimming left V 3 bases short and J 3 bases short, with 11 bases between. The CDR3 bases are TGCAGTGCTAGCGATCTGGTGGACACTGAAGCTTTCTTT. Translated: CSASDLVDTEAFF.

This clonotype has more than one count but fewer than ten. CDR3 protein: CASSQVFLAGGRSYNEQFF. For the CDR3, the DNA is TGCGCCAGCAGCCAAGTCTTTCTAGCGGGAGGGCGCTCCTACAATGAGCAGTTCTTC. The V gene is TRBV4-3, the J gene TRBJ2-1, with 12 bases fitting TRBD2. Germline V lookup: CDR1 LGHNA, CDR2 YSLEER. V lost 1 base to trimming and J lost 0 bases; unmatched junction nucleotides: 7. The length of the CDR3 is 19 residues.

This clonotype showed up many times. The rearrangement links TRBV20-1 to TRBJ2-3; D possibly matches TRBD1 or TRBD2 (6 bases each). CDR3 length equals 14 residues. CDR1 and CDR2 (germline): DFQATT, SNEGSKA (reference sequence). Between the trimmed V and J ends, which lost 0 bases and 0 bases, there was a span of 7 bases. As DNA, the CDR3 is TGCAGTGCTAGAGAAGGGGGGAGCACAGATACGCAGTATTTT. Translated, it gives CSAREGGSTDTQYF.

Worth noting for this clonotype: A much larger clone lies one base from this, so it may be a read error. The rearrangement uses TRBV12-3 or TRBV12-4 and TRBJ2-5, with a possible D match to TRBD2 (6 bases). The CDR3 totals 15 residues. Trimming cost V 5 bases and J 7 bases, with 20 bases left between them. As DNA, the CDR3 is TGTGCCAGCAGTGATGACCCAAACCGGCGGGGGACCCAGTACTTC. Its translation: CASSDDPNRRGTQYF.

This clonotype was picked up many times. This chain connects TRBV3-1 to TRBJ2-5; possible D gene TRBD2, 5 bases. Looked up from germline, CDR1 is LGHDT and CDR2 is YNNKEL (reference sequence). The ends were cut back, 1 base at V and 6 bases at J, with 12 bases in the middle. The CDR3 runs to 14 residues. CDR3 sequence reads: CASSQATAVKTQYF. The CDR3 nucleotides read TGTGCCAGCAGCCAAGCCACAGCGGTAAAGACCCAGTACTTC.

This clonotype came up many times. This chain uses TRBV29-1 with TRBJ2-5; D is possibly TRBD1 (6 bases). The CDR3 length is 19 residues. V was shortened by 3 bases and J by 3 bases, with 29 bases between the two germline ends. Germline-derived CDR1 and CDR2 are SQVTM and ANQGSEA. CDR3 nucleotide sequence: TGCAGCGTTGAGGTGGACGGGACACCCCTGGACAGAAGAGAAGAGACCCAGTACTTC. It specifies CSVEVDGTPLDRREETQYF.

This clonotype was counted only a few times. This sequence joins TRBV19 and TRBJ2-3, with D perhaps matching TRBD2 (6 bases). The CDR3 loop spans 15 amino acids. Germline CDR1 reads LNHDA; CDR2 reads SQIVND (reference sequence). V was shortened by 4 bases and J by 3 bases, with 14 bases between the two germline ends. In DNA, the CDR3 is TGTGCCAGTAGTAAGACGGGCGCGGGAACAGATACGCAGTATTTT. This gives the protein CASSKTGAGTDTQYF.

Ten or more counts support this clonotype. This chain joins TRBV9 and TRBJ2-5, with TRBD1 as a possible D gene (6 bases). Between the trimmed V and J ends, which lost 0 bases and 1 base, there was a span of 13 bases. The CDR3 loop spans 16 amino acids. CDR1 SGDLS and CDR2 YYNGEE come from the germline V gene. CDR3 sequence (DNA): TGTGCCAGCAGCGTAGGGGTAAGGGGGATCCAAGAGACCCAGTACTTC. Amino acid sequence: CASSVGVRGIQETQYF. The variable domain in full, with the rest retrieved from reference TRBV9 and TRBJ2-5, is DSGVTQTPKHLITATGQRVTLRCSPRSGDLSVYWYQQSLDQGLQFLIQYYNGEERAKGNILERFSAQQFPDLHSELNLSSLELGDSALYFCASSVGVRGIQETQYFGPGTRLLVL.

In this sample, this clonotype turned up many times. The chain recombines TRBV5-1 with TRBJ1-4; D not resolved. CDR1 is SGHRS, CDR2 YFSETQ, per germline. The CDR3 consists of 14 residues. Trimming pared 2 bases from V and 5 bases from J, leaving 10 bases between. The CDR3: CASSLVRPNEKLFF. The CDR3 bases are TGCGCCAGCAGCTTAGTACGGCCGAATGAAAAACTGTTTTTT.

The sample holds many counts of this clonotype. The chain uses TRBV29-1 and TRBJ2-7; 7 nucleotides agree with TRBD1. Trimming removed 4 bases from V and 6 bases from J; junction bases left unmatched: 3. The CDR3 covers 11 residues. Germline loops: CDR1 SQVTM, CDR2 ANQGSEA. CDR3 in amino acids: CSVGQGSEQYF. CDR3 in DNA: TGCAGCGTTGGACAGGGTAGCGAGCAGTACTTC.

This chain links TRBV28 with TRBJ2-1; no clear D gene. V lost 8 bases to trimming and J lost 8 bases, with 22 bases between them. The length of the CDR3 is 15 residues. The V gene's germline CDR1 is MDHEN and CDR2 SYDVKM. This chain's CDR3 is CASRSSTGAGHEQFF. CDR3 bases: TGTGCCAGCCGGAGCTCGACCGGCGCCGGCCATGAGCAGTTCTTC. Filled out from reference TRBV28 and TRBJ2-1, the complete variable domain reads DVKVTQSSRYLVKRTGEKVFLECVQDMDHENMFWYRQDPGLGLRLIYFSYDVKMKEKGDIPEGYSVSREKKERFSLILESASTNQTSMYLCASRSSTGAGHEQFFGPGTRLTVL.

This clonotype was observed many times. The CDR3 nucleotides are TGCAGCGTTGCACAGGGGTCCGTAGGCTACACCTTC. Its protein product is CSVAQGSVGYTF. The gene calls are TRBV29-1 and TRBJ1-2, with 7 positions matching TRBD1. Germline values: CDR1 SQVTM, CDR2 ANQGSEA. There are 12 residues in the CDR3. J lost 8 bases, V lost 4 bases, and 7 bases had no gene match.

This clonotype was detected a few times. The chain is built from TRBV19 and TRBJ2-6; the match to TRBD1 covers 10 bases. The CDR3 sequence is 17 residues long. V lost 5 bases and J lost 5; bases outside the gene matches: 9. CDR1 is LNHDA, CDR2 SQIVND, per germline (reference sequence). Written as DNA, the CDR3 is TGTGCCAGTAGTCATGGGACAGGGGCCATTTGGGCCAACGTCCTGACTTTC. It codes for CASSHGTGAIWANVLTF.

This clonotype was seen many times. The V and J genes are TRBV3-1 and TRBJ1-1; unclear D gene. The germline V gene has CDR1 LGHDT and CDR2 YNNKEL (reference sequence). Trimming stripped 3 bases from V and 0 bases from J, with 17 bases between. The CDR3 extends over 17 amino acids. The CDR3 region is CASSHFFGQRMNTEAFF. CDR3 in DNA: TGTGCCAGCAGCCACTTTTTTGGGCAGCGAATGAACACTGAAGCTTTCTTT.

In this sample, this clonotype turned up many times. The rearrangement joins TRBV27 to TRBJ2-7; D is perhaps TRBD2 (6 bases). The CDR3 consists of 15 residues. The V and J ends lost 2 bases and 2 bases respectively, with 13 bases between them. The germline V gene has CDR1 MNHEY and CDR2 SMNVEV (reference sequence). The CDR3 sequence is CASSLKGTLTYEQYF. Written as DNA, the CDR3 is TGTGCCAGCAGTTTAAAGGGGACTCTCACCTACGAGCAGTACTTC.

The sample holds many counts of this clonotype. This chain links TRBV7-9 with TRBJ2-7; D is perhaps TRBD1 (6 bases). Germline CDR1 is SEHNR and CDR2 is FQNEAQ (reference sequence). The V gene lost 1 base and the J gene lost 3 bases, with 16 bases spanning the gap. The CDR3 extends over 16 amino acids. In nucleotides, the CDR3 is TGTGCCAGCAGCTTAGGAAGGGGGTGGGGGAACTACGAGCAGTACTTC. Protein: CASSLGRGWGNYEQYF.

Many counts were recorded for this clonotype. This chain uses TRBV7-3 with TRBJ2-1, with 9 nucleotides matching TRBD2. Germline CDR1 reads SGHTA; CDR2 reads FQGTGA. This CDR3 is built from 17 residues. V lost 5 bases, J lost 3 bases, and 11 bases stayed unmatched. CDR3: CASSQPLAGDHYNEQFF. The CDR3 DNA sequence: TGTGCCAGCAGCCAACCTTTAGCGGGAGATCACTACAATGAGCAGTTCTTC.

This clonotype was seen repeatedly, ten times or more. The chain carries TRBV7-6 and TRBJ2-1; no clear D gene. This CDR3 has 13 amino acids. Trimming took 1 base from V and 8 from J, leaving 9 bases between them. CDR1 SGHVS and CDR2 FNYEAQ come from the germline V gene. Here the CDR3 DNA reads TGTGCCAGCAGCTTAGGGCTCTCCGATGAGCAGTTCTTC. Its protein product is CASSLGLSDEQFF. Together with reference TRBV7-6 and TRBJ2-1, the CDR3 gives the full variable domain: GAGVSQSPRYKVTKRGQDVALRCDPISGHVSLYWYRQALGQGPEFLTYFNYEAQQDKSGLPNDRFSAERPEGSISTLTIQRTEQRDSAMYRCASSLGLSDEQFFGPGTRLTVL.